The source of this T cell receptor beta chain is a study of T cell repertoires in cytomegalovirus infection. This clonotype was found many times. Antigen unknown. The study, taken as a whole, reports: CMV-specific TCR beta clonotypes restricted by HLA-C were the ones dominating the ex vivo response.

Trimming pared 4 bases from V and 5 bases from J, leaving 8 bases between. The CDR3 loop spans 11 amino acids. Germline V CDR1 and CDR2: DFQATT, SNEGSKA (reference sequence). TCRdb passed the reads through MiXCR, listing each CDR3 protein once. The sample holds approximately 70,000 distinct CDR3 sequences; 20% to 25% are singletons and the top ten take 79%. This clonotype was obtained from a human donor in good health (CMV status not recorded). Some clones in this sample may be carry-over from other donors' samples. What was sequenced was PBMCs, sequenced either directly or after in vitro stimulation (not recorded which). The chain uses TRBV20-1 and TRBJ2-5; tentatively, D is TRBD2 (6 bases). The CDR3 DNA follows: TGCAGTGCTACGGCGGGGGAGACCCAGTACTTC. This translates into CSATAGETQYF.